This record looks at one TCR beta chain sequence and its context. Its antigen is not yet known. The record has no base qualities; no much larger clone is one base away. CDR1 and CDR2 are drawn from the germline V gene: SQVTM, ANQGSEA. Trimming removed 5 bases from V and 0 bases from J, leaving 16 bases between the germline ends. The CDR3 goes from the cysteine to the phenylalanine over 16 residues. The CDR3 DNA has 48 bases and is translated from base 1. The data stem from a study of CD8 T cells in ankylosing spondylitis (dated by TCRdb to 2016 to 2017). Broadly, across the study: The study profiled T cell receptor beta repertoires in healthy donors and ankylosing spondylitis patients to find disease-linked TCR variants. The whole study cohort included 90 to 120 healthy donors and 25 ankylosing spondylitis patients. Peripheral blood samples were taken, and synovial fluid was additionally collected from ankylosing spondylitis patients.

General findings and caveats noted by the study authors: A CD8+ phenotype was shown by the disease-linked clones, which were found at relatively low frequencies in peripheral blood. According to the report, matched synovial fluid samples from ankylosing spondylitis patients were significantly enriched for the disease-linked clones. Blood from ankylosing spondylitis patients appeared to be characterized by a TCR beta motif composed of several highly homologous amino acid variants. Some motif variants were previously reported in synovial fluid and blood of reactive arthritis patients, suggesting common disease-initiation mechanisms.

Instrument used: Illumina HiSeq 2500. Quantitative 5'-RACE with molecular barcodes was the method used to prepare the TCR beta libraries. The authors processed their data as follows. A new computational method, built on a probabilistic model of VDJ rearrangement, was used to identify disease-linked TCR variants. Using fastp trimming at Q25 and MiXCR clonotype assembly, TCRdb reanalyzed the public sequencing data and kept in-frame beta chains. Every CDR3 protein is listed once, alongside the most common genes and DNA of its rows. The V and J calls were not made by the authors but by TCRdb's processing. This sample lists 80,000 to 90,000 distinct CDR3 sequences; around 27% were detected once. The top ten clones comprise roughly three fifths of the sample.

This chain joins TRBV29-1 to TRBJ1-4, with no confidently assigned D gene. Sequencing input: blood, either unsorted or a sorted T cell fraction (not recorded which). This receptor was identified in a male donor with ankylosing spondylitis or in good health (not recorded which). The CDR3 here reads CSVKTAGIATNEKLFF. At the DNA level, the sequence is TGCAGCGTTAAAACGGCGGGGATTGCAACTAATGAAAAACTGTTTTTT.